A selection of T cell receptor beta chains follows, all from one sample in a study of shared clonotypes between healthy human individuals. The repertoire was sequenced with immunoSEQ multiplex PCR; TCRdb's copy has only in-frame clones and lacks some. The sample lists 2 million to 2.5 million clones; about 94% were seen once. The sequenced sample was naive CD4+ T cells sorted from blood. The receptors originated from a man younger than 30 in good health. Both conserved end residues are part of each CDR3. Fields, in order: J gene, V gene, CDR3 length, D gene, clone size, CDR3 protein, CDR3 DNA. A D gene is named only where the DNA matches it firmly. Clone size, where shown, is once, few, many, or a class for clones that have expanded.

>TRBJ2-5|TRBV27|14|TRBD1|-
CASSRDRRVETQYF
TGTGCCAGCAGTCGGGACAGGCGGGTGGAGACCCAGTACTTC
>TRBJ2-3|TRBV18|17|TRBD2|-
CASSLLSLAGSTDTQYF
TGTGCCAGCTCACTTTTGAGTTTAGCGGGGTCCACAGATACGCAGTATTTT
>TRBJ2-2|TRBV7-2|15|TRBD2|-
CASGGTSGRFGELFF
TGTGCCAGCGGCGGGACTAGCGGGAGGTTCGGGGAGCTGTTTTTT
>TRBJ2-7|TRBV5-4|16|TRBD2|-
CASSKVGTSGRGEQYF
TGTGCCAGCAGCAAGGTTGGGACTAGCGGGAGAGGAGAGCAGTACTTC
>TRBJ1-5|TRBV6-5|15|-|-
CASSLVDGLNQPQHF
TGTGCCAGCAGTCTGGTTGACGGACTCAATCAGCCCCAGCATTTT
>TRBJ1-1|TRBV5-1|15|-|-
CASSHSRGAAGEAFF
TGCGCCAGCAGCCATAGCCGTGGGGCAGCCGGCGAAGCTTTCTTT
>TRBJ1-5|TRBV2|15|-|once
CASSEEARGNQPQHF
TGTGCCAGCAGTGAAGAGGCGAGGGGCAATCAGCCCCAGCATTTT
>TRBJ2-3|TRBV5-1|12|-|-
CASSWGLDTQYF
TGCGCCAGCAGCTGGGGGCTAGATACGCAGTATTTT
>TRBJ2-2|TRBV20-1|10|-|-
CSAKAGELFF
TGCAGTGCTAAGGCCGGGGAGCTGTTTTTT
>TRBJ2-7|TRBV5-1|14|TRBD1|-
CASSYGTAPYEQYF
TGCGCCAGCAGCTACGGGACAGCTCCCTACGAGCAGTACTTC
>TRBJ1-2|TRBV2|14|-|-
CASSEIRRAEGYTF
TGTGCCAGCAGTGAGATACGCAGGGCAGAGGGCTACACCTTC
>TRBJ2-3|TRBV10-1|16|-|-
CASSESGYTSTDTQYF
TGCGCCAGCAGTGAGTCAGGGTACACTAGCACAGATACGCAGTATTTT
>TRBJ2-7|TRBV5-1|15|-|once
CASSPVPGASYEQYF
TGCGCCAGCAGCCCGGTCCCGGGGGCCTCCTACGAGCAGTACTTC
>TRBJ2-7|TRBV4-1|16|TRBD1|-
CASSQQTGTGLYEQYF
TGCGCCAGCAGCCAACAAACCGGGACAGGGTTATACGAGCAGTACTTC
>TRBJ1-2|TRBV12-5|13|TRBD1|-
CASGSGDRDDYTF
TGTGCTAGTGGTTCCGGGGACAGGGACGACTACACCTTC
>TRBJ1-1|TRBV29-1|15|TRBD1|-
CSVEGSRTGMTEAFF
TGCAGCGTTGAAGGTTCTCGGACAGGGATGACTGAAGCTTTCTTT
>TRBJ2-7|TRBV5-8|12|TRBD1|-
CASRDSPGEQYF
TGTGCCTCCAGGGACAGCCCAGGGGAGCAGTACTTC
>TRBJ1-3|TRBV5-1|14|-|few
CASSLAGSGNTIYF
TGCGCCAGCAGCTTGGCAGGGTCTGGAAACACCATATATTTT
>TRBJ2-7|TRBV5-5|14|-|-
CASSLVSSSYEQYF
TGTGCCAGCAGCTTGGTTAGCAGCTCCTACGAGCAGTACTTC
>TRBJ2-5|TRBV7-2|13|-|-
CASSLAGGETQYF
TGTGCCAGCAGCTTAGCGGGTGGCGAGACCCAGTACTTC
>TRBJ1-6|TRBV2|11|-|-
CASKGNSPLHF
TGTGCCAGCAAGGGCAATTCACCCCTCCACTTT
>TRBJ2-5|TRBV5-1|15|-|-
CASSLIASAQETQYF
TGCGCCAGCAGCTTGATCGCGTCTGCGCAAGAGACCCAGTACTTC
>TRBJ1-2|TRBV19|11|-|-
CASTGRNGYTF
TGTGCCAGCACAGGTCGAAATGGCTACACCTTC
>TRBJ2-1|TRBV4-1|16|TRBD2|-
CASSQVSAGGYNEQFF
TGCGCCAGCAGCCAAGTATCCGCGGGGGGTTACAATGAGCAGTTCTTC
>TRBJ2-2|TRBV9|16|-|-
CASSVDQGPNTGELFF
TGTGCCAGCAGCGTAGATCAGGGGCCGAACACCGGGGAGCTGTTTTTT
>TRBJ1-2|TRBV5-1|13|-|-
CASSEGGGYGYTF
TGCGCCAGCAGCGAGGGAGGTGGCTATGGCTACACCTTC
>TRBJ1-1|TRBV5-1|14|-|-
CASSLGGQAGVAFF
TGCGCCAGCAGCCTGGGAGGGCAGGCCGGTGTGGCTTTCTTT
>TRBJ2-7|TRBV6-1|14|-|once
CASSVEGWDYEQYF
TGTGCCAGCAGTGTGGAGGGGTGGGACTACGAGCAGTACTTC
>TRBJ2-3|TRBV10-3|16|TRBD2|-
CAIRARLAGDSDTQYF
TGTGCCATCAGAGCTAGACTAGCGGGGGATTCGGATACGCAGTATTTT
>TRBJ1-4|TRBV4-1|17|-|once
CASSQGTFLTTNEKLFF
TGCGCCAGCAGCCAAGGTACTTTCCTCACCACTAATGAAAAACTGTTTTTT
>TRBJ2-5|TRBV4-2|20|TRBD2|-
CASSRDSFAGGQKGQETQYF
TGTGCCAGCAGCCGAGATTCGTTTGCGGGGGGGCAGAAGGGTCAAGAGACCCAGTACTTC
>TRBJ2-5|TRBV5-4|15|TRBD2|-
CASSFRGGAWETQYF
TGTGCCAGCAGCTTCCGCGGGGGGGCCTGGGAGACCCAGTACTTC
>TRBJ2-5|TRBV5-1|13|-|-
CASSNGIQETQYF
TGCGCCAGCAGTAACGGAATCCAAGAGACCCAGTACTTC
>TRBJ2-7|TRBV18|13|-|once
CASSPTDTYEQYF
TGTGCCAGCTCACCGACCGACACCTACGAGCAGTACTTC
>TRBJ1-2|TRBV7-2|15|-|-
CASSVTILGGYGYTF
TGTGCCAGCAGCGTAACGATCCTCGGTGGCTATGGCTACACCTTC
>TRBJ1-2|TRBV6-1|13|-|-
CASSDRVRYGYTF
TGTGCCAGCAGTGACAGGGTCCGCTATGGCTACACCTTC
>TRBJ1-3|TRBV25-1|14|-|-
CASSTTGGGNTIYF
TGTGCCAGCAGCACGACGGGAGGAGGAAACACCATATATTTT
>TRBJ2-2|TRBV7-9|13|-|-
CASSLVGSGELFF
TGTGCCAGCAGCTTAGTTGGTTCGGGGGAGCTGTTTTTT
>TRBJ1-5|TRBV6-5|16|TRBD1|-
CASSLTGTVTDQPQHF
TGTGCCAGCAGTTTAACCGGGACAGTCACTGATCAGCCCCAGCATTTT
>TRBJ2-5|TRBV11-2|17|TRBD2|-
CASSPTSGGFPPVTQYF
TGTGCCAGCAGCCCGACTAGCGGAGGTTTCCCACCAGTGACCCAGTACTTC